The 27 T cell receptor beta chains below come from one sample, sequenced in a study of T-cell reconstitution after alpha-beta-depleted transplantation in children. Preparation of the TCRbeta library involved a method that used unique molecular identifiers. TCRdb analysed the PCR reads with MiXCR anew, one entry per CDR3 protein. The table includes 500,000 to 650,000 distinct CDR3 sequences, 10% to 15% detected once. Source: PBMCs, mostly from graft donor cells, taken 360 days after TCRalphabeta/CD19-depleted stem cell transplant. The receptor source for this set is a male patient younger than 18 who had a stem cell transplant for acute myeloid leukemia, so the T cells may come from the graft donor.

A few counts support this clonotype. This chain joins TRBV11-2 and TRBJ2-5; no definite D call. Trimming removed 5 bases at V and 3 bases at J, with 10 bases between. In germline, CDR1 is SGHAT, CDR2 FQNNGV. The CDR3 covers 13 residues. CDR3 region: CASSVYSEETQYF. The CDR3 region has the DNA TGTGCCAGCAGCGTCTACAGCGAAGAGACCCAGTACTTC.

This clonotype was observed a single time. A junction end diverges from the germline sequence, so it may reflect a read error. The chain is built from TRBV28 and TRBJ2-3; 13 nucleotides align to TRBD2. The germline gives CDR1 MDHEN, CDR2 SYDVKM. This CDR3 region has 19 residues. CDR3 nucleotides: TGTGTCAGCAGTTTACGCCCTTGGACTAGCGGGAGCCTCACAGATACGCAGTATTTT. Encoded protein: CVSSLRPWTSGSLTDTQYF.

This chain links TRBV6-2 or TRBV6-3 with TRBJ2-7; unclear D gene. Per germline, CDR1 MNHEY and CDR2 SVGEGT. The CDR3 runs 15 residues. The germline V and J ends were trimmed by 4 bases and 2 bases, with 15 bases remaining between them. The CDR3 sequence: CASSLGATRTYEQYF. In nucleotides, the CDR3 is TGTGCCAGCAGTTTAGGCGCTACAAGAACCTACGAGCAGTACTTC.

This clonotype was seen at least ten times. DNA for the CDR3: TGCAGCGTTGAACTCTCTAGCGGATACGAGCAGTACTTC. Translated: CSVELSSGYEQYF. The rearrangement uses TRBV29-1 and TRBJ2-7, with 7 bases lining up with TRBD2. V was pared by 2 bases and J by 4 bases, with 5 bases of the junction left unmatched. Germline CDR1 and CDR2: SQVTM and ANQGSEA. The CDR3 covers 13 residues.

The J gene is TRBJ2-7, the V gene TRBV9; 7 bases map to TRBD1. The CDR3 totals 14 residues. Per germline, CDR1 SGDLS and CDR2 YYNGEE. The ends lost 3 bases at V and 5 bases at J; junction bases unmatched: 8. CDR3 sequence: CASSAETGFDEQYF. For the CDR3, the DNA is TGTGCCAGCAGCGCAGAGACAGGGTTCGACGAGCAGTACTTC.

The chain combines TRBV29-1 with TRBJ2-7; 9 bases agree with TRBD1. The CDR3 covers 12 residues. Unmatched junction bases numbered 7, after V lost 6 bases and J lost 7 bases. Germline V gene sequence: CDR1 SQVTM, CDR2 ANQGSEA. CDR3 amino acids: CSVRDRVREQYF. The CDR3 DNA sequence: TGCAGCGTACGGGACAGGGTCCGAGAGCAGTACTTC.

This clonotype was detected a few times. Germline and junction disagree at one end, which may indicate a read error. This chain connects TRBV29-1 to TRBJ2-5; 13 bases match TRBD2. Looked up from germline, CDR1 is SQVTM and CDR2 is ANQGSEA. This CDR3 has 13 amino acids. In DNA form, the CDR3 reads TGCAGCGCCAAAGGACTAGCGGGAGCCCCGTGGCACTTC. Translation gives CSAKGLAGAPWHF.

This clonotype was counted between two and nine times. The rearrangement uses TRBV6-2 or TRBV6-3 and TRBJ2-7; 8 bases are shared with TRBD1. This CDR3 region has 17 residues. Germline CDR1 is MNHEY and CDR2 is SVGEGT. J lost 0 bases, V lost 0 bases, and 7 bases had no gene match. This CDR3 is CASSYSRDRISSYEQYF. The DNA for the CDR3 is TGTGCCAGCAGTTACTCGCGGGACAGGATTAGCTCCTACGAGCAGTACTTC.

The sample holds many counts of this clonotype. The J gene is TRBJ2-4, the V gene TRBV28; D is undetermined. Deletions cut 7 bases from V and 5 bases from J, with 12 bases between. This CDR3 comprises 13 residues. Germline V CDR1 and CDR2: MDHEN, SYDVKM. The CDR3 loop is CASTRYPQNIQYF. The DNA of the CDR3 is TGTGCCAGCACCCGATACCCCCAAAACATTCAGTACTTC.

This clonotype was recorded many times. V usage is TRBV12-3 or TRBV12-4 and J usage is TRBJ2-1; TRBD2 might be the D (6 bases). V lost 2 bases to trimming and J lost 0 bases, with 11 bases between them. This CDR3 spans 16 amino acids. This CDR3 reads CASSLKRGVSYNEQFF. The CDR3 DNA is TGTGCCAGCAGTTTAAAACGCGGGGTCTCCTACAATGAGCAGTTCTTC.

This clonotype was seen only a few times. The chain joins TRBV6-2 or TRBV6-3 to TRBJ2-7, with TRBD2 identical over 7 bases. Per germline, CDR1 MNHEY and CDR2 SVGEGT. The junction had 4 bases not matched to a gene; V was cut back by 0 bases and J by 2 bases. The CDR3 loop spans 15 amino acids. CDR3 DNA sequence: TGTGCCAGCAGTTACTCGACTGGGACTACCTACGAGCAGTACTTC. Its protein product is CASSYSTGTTYEQYF.

V and J are TRBV11-1 and TRBJ2-2, with D maybe TRBD2 (7 bases). The CDR3 totals 16 residues. The V gene's germline CDR1 is SGHAT and CDR2 FQDESV (reference sequence). Trimming removed 1 base at V and 2 bases at J, with 11 bases between. In DNA form, the CDR3 reads TGTGCCAGCAGCTTAGGGCGGGGGCTTAACACCGGGGAGCTGTTTTTT. Amino acids: CASSLGRGLNTGELFF.

This sequence joins TRBV15 and TRBJ2-3; D ambiguous. Germline loops: CDR1 LNHNV, CDR2 YYDKDF (reference sequence). V lost 4 bases and J lost 0, with 5 bases in between. This CDR3 has 13 amino acids. The CDR3 here is CATSTSSTDTQYF. The DNA of the CDR3 is TGTGCCACCAGCACTTCTAGCACAGATACGCAGTATTTT. Drawing the rest from reference TRBV15 and TRBJ2-3, the complete variable domain is DAMVIQNPRYQVTQFGKPVTLSCSQTLNHNVMYWYQQKSSQAPKLLFHYYDKDFNNEADTPDNFQSRRPNTSFCFLDIRSPGLGDTAMYLCATSTSSTDTQYFGPGTRLTVL.

This clonotype was seen more than once but under ten times. The rearrangement links TRBV20-1 to TRBJ2-7; D may be TRBD2 (6 bases). The CDR3 runs to 13 residues. Deletions cut 6 bases from V and 5 bases from J, with 17 bases between. Germline-derived CDR1 and CDR2 are DFQATT and SNEGSKA (reference sequence). The CDR3 DNA is TGCAGTGCGGATAGCGGAGACCCCCACGAGCAGTACTTC. This sequence encodes CSADSGDPHEQYF.

This clonotype was detected ten times or more. The chain combines TRBV12-5 with TRBJ2-1; possible D gene TRBD2, 6 bases. CDR1 and CDR2 (germline): LGHNT, FRNRAP. The CDR3 has 13 residues. Trimming cost V 6 bases and J 9 bases, with 15 bases left between them. CDR3 sequence: CASGQGVGGEQFF. The CDR3 DNA is TGTGCTAGTGGGCAAGGGGTGGGGGGTGAGCAGTTCTTC. Using reference TRBV12-5 and TRBJ2-1 for the parts outside the CDR3, the full variable domain is DARVTQTPRHKVTEMGQEVTMRCQPILGHNTVFWYRQTMMQGLELLAYFRNRAPLDDSGMPKDRFSAEMPDATLATLKIQPSEPRDSAVYFCASGQGVGGEQFFGPGTRLTVL.

V is TRBV7-2 and J is TRBJ2-2; 9 bases line up with TRBD2. From germline, CDR1 is SGHTA and CDR2 FQGNSA. V lost 4 bases, J lost 2 bases, and 5 bases stayed unmatched. This CDR3 is built from 16 residues. The chain's CDR3 is CASSSRAGGNTGELFF. The CDR3 DNA is TGTGCCAGCAGCTCTCGAGCGGGAGGCAACACCGGGGAGCTGTTTTTT.

The CDR3 sequence: CSATTPGHPLGEQYF. CDR3 nucleotides: TGCAGTGCTACGACACCGGGACACCCTCTGGGGGAGCAGTACTTC. The rearrangement uses TRBV20-1 and TRBJ2-7; TRBD1 might be the D (6 bases). With 4 bases removed from V and 7 bases from J, the gap between germline ends came to 23 bases. The CDR3 is 15 amino acids. Looked up from germline, CDR1 is DFQATT and CDR2 is SNEGSKA (reference sequence).

The chain links TRBV19 to TRBJ1-5, with a tentative D call TRBD1 (6 bases). Germline CDR1 is LNHDA and CDR2 is SQIVND (reference sequence). V shed 2 bases and J shed 5 bases, with 13 bases lying between them. The CDR3 runs 15 residues. The CDR3 DNA reads TGTGCCAGTAGTATACTCTTCGGACAGCATCAGCCCCAGCATTTT. Its translation is CASSILFGQHQPQHF.

This chain joins TRBV6-5 and TRBJ2-4; 7 nucleotides line up with TRBD2. This CDR3 has 16 residues. The V segment lost 7 bases and the J segment 3 bases; nucleotides outside the gene matches: 12. The germline CDR1 and CDR2 sequences are MNHEY and SVGAGI. The CDR3 reads CASIQGIGLVKNIQYF. The DNA of the CDR3 is TGTGCCAGCATCCAAGGGATAGGACTAGTCAAAAACATTCAGTACTTC.

The chain links TRBV5-6 to TRBJ2-4; a possible D gene is TRBD1 (6 bases). The ends were cut back, 5 bases at V and 1 base at J, with 19 bases in the middle. The germline gives CDR1 SGHDT, CDR2 YYEEEE. This CDR3 is 17 amino acids long. In DNA, the CDR3 is TGTGCCAGCAGGGGCCGGACAGCCCCGATTGCCAAAAACATTCAGTACTTC. Its protein is CASRGRTAPIAKNIQYF.

The chain joins TRBV5-1 to TRBJ2-3; TRBD2 matches 10 bases. Germline V lookup: CDR1 SGHRS, CDR2 YFSETQ. This CDR3 region has 16 residues. The V segment lost 4 bases and the J segment 3 bases; nucleotides outside the gene matches: 8. The CDR3 reads CASSPWASGRTDTQYF. CDR3 nucleotides: TGCGCCAGCAGCCCGTGGGCTAGCGGGAGAACAGATACGCAGTATTTT.

This clonotype was recorded many times. The rearrangement links TRBV7-8 to TRBJ2-7, with D perhaps given as TRBD1 or TRBD2 (5 bases each). Germline V gives CDR1 SGHVS, CDR2 FQNEAQ. This CDR3 contains 14 residues. The V gene lost 3 bases and the J gene lost 2 bases, with 11 bases spanning the gap. The CDR3 here is CASSFLGVTYEQYF. The CDR3 DNA reads TGTGCCAGCAGCTTTCTGGGGGTTACCTACGAGCAGTACTTC.

This clonotype was detected ten times or more. The rearrangement links TRBV7-9 to TRBJ2-7; the match to TRBD2 covers 13 bases. The CDR3 has 19 amino acids. V was pared by 5 bases and J by 4 bases, with 17 bases of the junction left unmatched. Germline V gene sequence: CDR1 SEHNR, CDR2 FQNEAQ (reference sequence). In DNA, the CDR3 is TGTGCCAGCAGCGCCAACCCCTCACGACTAGCGGGAGGTTTGTACGAGCAGTACTTC. This encodes CASSANPSRLAGGLYEQYF.

The rearrangement links TRBV19 to TRBJ2-3; TRBD2 agrees at 7 bases. CDR3 size: 15 residues. Germline CDR1 and CDR2: LNHDA and SQIVND (reference sequence). V shed 3 bases and J 0 bases; nucleotides not matched to a gene: 3. CDR3 protein: CASSMGGFSTDTQYF. The CDR3, as DNA: TGTGCCAGTAGTATGGGAGGGTTTAGCACAGATACGCAGTATTTT. Full variable domain (outside the CDR3, taken from reference TRBV19 and TRBJ2-3): DGGITQSPKYLFRKEGQNVTLSCEQNLNHDAMYWYRQDPGQGLRLIYYSQIVNDFQKGDIAEGYSVSREKKESFPLTVTSAQKNPTAFYLCASSMGGFSTDTQYFGPGTRLTVL.

Remarks on this clonotype: A much larger clone differs by one base, so this may be a read error. The rearrangement links TRBV20-1 to TRBJ2-7; D could derive from TRBD1 or TRBD2 (5 bases each). In germline, CDR1 is DFQATT, CDR2 SNEGSKA (reference sequence). The CDR3 has 15 amino acids. The V end lost 1 base, the J end lost 1 base, and 14 bases lay between the germline ends. The DNA for the CDR3 is TGCAGTGCTAGAGTATCTAGCACAGGATCCTACGAGCAGTACTTC. It specifies CSARVSSTGSYEQYF.

This clonotype was detected ten times or more. The chain couples TRBV20-1 to TRBJ1-1; perhaps TRBD1 as D (5 bases). The CDR3 runs to 14 residues. Germline lookup yields CDR1 DFQATT and CDR2 SNEGSKA (reference sequence). Trimming shortened V by 6 bases and J by 3 bases, and 17 bases separated the two germline ends. CDR3 bases: TGCAGTGCGAGGAGGGCAGGGAGGGACACTGAAGCTTTCTTT. It encodes CSARRAGRDTEAFF.

A few counts support this clonotype. The chain couples TRBV20-1 to TRBJ2-7; maybe TRBD2 (5 bases). V lost 5 bases and J 2 bases, leaving 16 bases between the germline ends. Per germline, CDR1 DFQATT and CDR2 SNEGSKA (reference sequence). The CDR3 totals 14 residues. The CDR3 region is CSAGEGLITYEQYF. The CDR3 nucleotides are TGCAGTGCTGGGGAAGGACTCATTACCTACGAGCAGTACTTC.